This TCR beta chain is from a study of response to subunit inactivated influenza vaccine. Study-wide points: Researchers suggested that each seasonal influenza vaccination recruits few new T cells.

TCRdb reanalysed the RT-PCR reads using MiXCR and keeps one entry per CDR3 protein. The data contain 300,000 to 350,000 distinct CDR3 sequences, 21% of them singletons. Germline CDR1 reads SGHRS; CDR2 reads YFSETQ. V lost 3 bases and J 5 bases, leaving 13 bases between the germline ends. The length of the CDR3 is 14 residues. This clonotype was observed a handful of times. The antigen is not known. The sequencing here drew on PBMCs from blood, taken about 20 months after vaccination. This TCR derives from a man aged 50 to 69 who received an inactivated influenza vaccine. The gene calls are TRBV5-1 and TRBJ2-3; D unclear. The CDR3 DNA sequence: TGCGCCAGCAGCTGGGTGGATATACGAGATACGCAGTATTTT. Its protein product is CASSWVDIRDTQYF.